The entry below gives a single T cell receptor (beta chain) sequence along with its context. This clone has more than one count but fewer than ten. Its specific antigen is unknown. It has no much larger one-base neighbor in the sample; base qualities were not kept. The CDR3 regions of human TCRbeta chains were analyzed by immunosequencing. The paper's processing steps were these. Repertoire TCRs were checked for matches against a reference library of SARS-CoV-2-specific TCRs that had been generated using the MIRA antigen-specificity platform. Breadth was defined as the fraction of unique TCRs that were SARS-CoV-2-associated. Depth was defined as the fraction of total T cells that were SARS-CoV-2-associated. Each spike-specific TCR was assigned to its reactive spike region and to a CD4 or CD8 class using the MIRA data. Log10-transformed breadth and depth values were compared by one-way ANOVA with Sidak's multiple comparisons tests. Entries here come from immuneACCESS through TCRdb and include only in-frame sequences with V and J called. Some clones fail to appear in such tables; in the studies checked, an unresolved V gene covers under half of the shortfall, and the cause of the remainder is unknown. Clone size and the V and J calls come from that table; the DNA yielded D and trimming. In all, the sample holds 100,000 to 150,000 clones, and 80% to 95% of those were seen once. Around 1.1% of the sample lies in the top ten.

The time point tag for this specimen amounts to: about 28 days (+/-7) after the second vaccine dose. AZD1222 recipients with second doses at about 4 weeks or about 12 weeks were pooled, because spike-specific TCR depth and breadth did not differ between schedules. Vaccinee samples were obtained from the UK trials COV001 and COV002, which included a single-blind randomized controlled phase 2/3 trial of AZD1222 (ChAdOx1 nCoV-19) in healthy adults. For TCRbeta chain sequencing, PBMC samples were collected from trial participants at day 0 and at day 28 after the second dose. CDR1 is given as SGHRS and CDR2 as YFSETQ, both from the germline V gene. V and J lose 0 bases and 4 bases, and a span of 8 bases separates them. The CDR3, from cysteine to phenylalanine, totals 13 residues. Only the CDR3 DNA is retained, 39 bases long and in frame from the first base. This sample is drawn from a study of T cell responses to AZD1222 COVID-19 vaccine listed by TCRdb under 2021. Broadly, across the study: A total of more than 230 trial participants underwent TCR sequencing, of whom about 210 had received two doses of AZD1222 and some 26 had received two doses of the MenACWY control vaccine. Trial participants were enrolled by age into subgroups of 18-55, 56-69 and 70-plus years, and about 150, 27 and 61 TCR-sequenced participants, respectively, were included in these subgroups. The research as a whole found: Nearly half of unique spike-specific TCRs reportedly recognized epitopes outside regions mutated in the B.1.351 and B.1.1.7 variants. Because no day 14 peak-response samples were available, repertoires were characterized only after the peak T cell response. The 56-69-year group was small, and its depth increase did not reach significance, likely because of low power. Most participants were white British and females outnumbered males, and the authors suggested that clonal diversity may have been underestimated. The vaccine-associated CD4 TCRs covered the entire spike protein, and the dominant responses fell in regions 160-218 and 743-854. Only six or seven AZD1222 recipients were SARS-CoV-2 seropositive at baseline, limiting conclusions about previously exposed vaccinees. After two AZD1222 doses, both the breadth and the depth of spike-specific TCRs were significantly higher than at day 0 and than in MenACWY recipients.

The receptor chain draws on TRBV5-1 and TRBJ2-7; a confident D gene designation cannot be given. The material sequenced was peripheral blood, taken 28 days after the second AZD1222 dose. The TCR comes from an adult who received the AZD1222 COVID-19 vaccine. The nucleotide sequence is given as TGCGCCAGCAGCTTGGCCTCAGATTACGAGCAGTACTTC. Translated, it gives CASSLASDYEQYF.